This TCR beta chain was captured in a study of CD8+CD57+ T cells in acquired aplastic anemia. Profiling of TCR beta VDJ combinations and CDR3 sequences used genomic DNA as template. TCRdb fed the reads into MiXCR, producing one record per CDR3 protein. The sample consists of 200,000 to 300,000 distinct CDR3 sequences, 82% of them appearing once. Overall study results and limits: It was found that some 31 CD8+ CDR3 sequences were shared between patients and controls.

Patients sequenced had flow cytometry evidence of CD8+CD57+ cell expansion. This clonotype was observed a single time. Its target is not known. The TCR sequence derives from a human donor with aplastic anemia. The source material was sorted CD4+, CD8+, or CD8+CD57+ T cells (not recorded which) from PBMCs.

CDR3 in amino acids: CATGSSGLADEQFF. The CDR3 nucleotides are TGTGCCACCGGGAGTAGCGGGCTTGCGGATGAGCAGTTCTTC. The chain has TRBV15 and TRBJ2-1; the match to TRBD2 covers 7 bases. Germline-derived CDR1 and CDR2 are LNHNV and YYDKDF (reference sequence). V was clipped by 8 bases and J by 8 bases; unmatched bases: 12. CDR3 length equals 14 residues.